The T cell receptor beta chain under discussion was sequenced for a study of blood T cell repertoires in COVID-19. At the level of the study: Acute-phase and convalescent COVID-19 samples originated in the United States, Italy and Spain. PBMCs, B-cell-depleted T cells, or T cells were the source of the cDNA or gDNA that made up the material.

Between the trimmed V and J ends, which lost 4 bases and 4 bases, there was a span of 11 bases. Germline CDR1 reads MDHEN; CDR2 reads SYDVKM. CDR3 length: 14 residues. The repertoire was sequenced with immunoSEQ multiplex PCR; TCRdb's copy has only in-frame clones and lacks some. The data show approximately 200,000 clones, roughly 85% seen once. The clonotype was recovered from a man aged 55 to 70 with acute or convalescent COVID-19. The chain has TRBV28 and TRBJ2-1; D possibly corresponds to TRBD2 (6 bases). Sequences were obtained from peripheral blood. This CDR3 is CASSSQTRYNEQFF. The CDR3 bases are TGTGCCAGCAGTTCTCAGACTAGGTACAATGAGCAGTTCTTC.